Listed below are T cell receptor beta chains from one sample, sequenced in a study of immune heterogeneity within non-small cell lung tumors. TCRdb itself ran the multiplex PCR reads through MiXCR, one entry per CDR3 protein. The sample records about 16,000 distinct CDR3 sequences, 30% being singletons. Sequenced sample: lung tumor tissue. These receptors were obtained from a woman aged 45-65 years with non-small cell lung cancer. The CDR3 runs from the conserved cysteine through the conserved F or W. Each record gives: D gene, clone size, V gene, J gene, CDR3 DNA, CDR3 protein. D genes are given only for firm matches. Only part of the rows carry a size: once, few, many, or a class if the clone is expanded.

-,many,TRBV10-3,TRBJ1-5,TGTGCCACCGCAGAACCAAATCAGCCCCAGCATTTT,CATAEPNQPQHF
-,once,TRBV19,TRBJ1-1,TGTGCCAGTAGTATTGGCGGGGGTAGCTCTGAAGCTTTCTTT,CASSIGGGSSEAFF
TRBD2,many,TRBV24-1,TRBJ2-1,TGTGCCACCAGTGATTCCGGACTAGCGGGAGTAGGGAATGAGCAGTTCTTC,CATSDSGLAGVGNEQFF
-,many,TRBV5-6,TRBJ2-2,TGTGCCAGCAGCTGGTCGTCCGGCACCGGGGAGCTGTTTTTT,CASSWSSGTGELFF
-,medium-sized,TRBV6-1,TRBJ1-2,TGTGCCAGCAGACTCGACAGCACTTCTAACTATGGCTACACCTTC,CASRLDSTSNYGYTF
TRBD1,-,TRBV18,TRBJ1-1,TGTGCCAGCTCCTTGACAGGGATCACTGAAGCTTTCTTT,CASSLTGITEAFF
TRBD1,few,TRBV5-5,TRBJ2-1,TGTGCCAGCAGCTTGACAGGGGGCGCGGCAAATGAGCAGTTCTTC,CASSLTGGAANEQFF
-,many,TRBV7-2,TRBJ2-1,TGTGCCAGCAGCTTATTTGGCGGGAATTACAATGAGCAGTTCTTC,CASSLFGGNYNEQFF
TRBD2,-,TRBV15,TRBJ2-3,TGTGCCACCAGCAGGGAAAGCGGGAGGTGGGATACGCAGTATTTT,CATSRESGRWDTQYF
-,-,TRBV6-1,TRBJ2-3,TGTGCCAGCGAAAATTTAGGTGGGGGCACTAGCACAGATACGCAGTATTTT,CASENLGGGTSTDTQYF
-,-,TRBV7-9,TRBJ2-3,TGTGCCAGCAGACCCCGAGGAGGGGAGCACACAGATACGCAGTATTTT,CASRPRGGEHTDTQYF
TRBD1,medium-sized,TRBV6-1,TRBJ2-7,TGTGCCAGCGCGGTGACAGGGGGCTACGAGCAGTACTTC,CASAVTGGYEQYF
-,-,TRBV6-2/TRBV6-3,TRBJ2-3,TGTGCCAGCAGTGTGACGGGGGGCCGAGATACGCAGTATTTT,CASSVTGGRDTQYF
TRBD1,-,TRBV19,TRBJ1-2,TGTGCCAGTAAACTTCGCTATCAACAACAGGGGTTGAATGGCTACACCTTC,CASKLRYQQQGLNGYTF